These T cell receptor beta chains were read from a single sample in a study of beta chain features in type 1 diabetes. The repertoire was sequenced with immunoSEQ multiplex PCR; TCRdb's copy has only in-frame clones and lacks some. This table holds about 60,000 clones, over 50% found once. The sequencing input was Tregs from blood. The receptors shown here come from a woman under 30 in good health. Each CDR3 is given with its conserved first and last residue. The D gene is left open where the match is weak. Part of the rows lack a size; the others show once, few, many or a class for expanded clones.

>.|TRBJ2-5|TRBD2|TRBV7-2
TGTGCCAGCAGCCTCGGACTAGCGGGTTACCGGTACCAAGAGACCCAGTACTTC
CASSLGLAGYRYQETQYF
>.|TRBJ2-7|TRBD2|TRBV5-1
TGCGCCAGCAGGACTAGCGACGTTTACGAGCAGTACTTC
CASRTSDVYEQYF
>.|TRBJ2-7|TRBD1|TRBV7-3
TGTGCCAGCAGCCTCTCAGGGGGCGAGCAGTACTTC
CASSLSGGEQYF
>.|TRBJ2-2|.|TRBV5-1
TGCGCCAGCAGCCCCTCAGCGGCCACCGGGGAGCTGTTTTTT
CASSPSAATGELFF
>.|TRBJ2-7|.|TRBV14
TGTGCCAGCAGCCAGTCCGACACAACGCGGCAGTACTTC
CASSQSDTTRQYF
>.|TRBJ2-5|.|TRBV5-6
TGTGCCAGCAGCTTGACGGTACTAGGGGACTCCCTCGGAGAGACCCAGTACTTC
CASSLTVLGDSLGETQYF
>few|TRBJ2-1|.|TRBV6-1
TGTGCCAGCAGGGACTTTCTCAATGAGCAGTTCTTC
CASRDFLNEQFF
>.|TRBJ1-2|TRBD1|TRBV4-3
TGCGCCAGCAGCCAAAATCCGGGACAGGGGAATGGCTACACCTTC
CASSQNPGQGNGYTF
>.|TRBJ1-4|.|TRBV9
TGTGCCAGCAGCGTAGGGGCAGCGGACCGTCGACTGTTTTTT
CASSVGAADRRLFF
>few|TRBJ2-1|.|TRBV7-2
TGTGCCAGCAGCTTAGGCACCCGGTTGAGCTCCTACAATGAGCAGTTCTTC
CASSLGTRLSSYNEQFF
>.|TRBJ2-2|TRBD1|TRBV11-2
TGTGCCAGCAGCTGGGACAGGGTTAACACCGGGGAGCTGTTTTTT
CASSWDRVNTGELFF
>.|TRBJ2-3|.|TRBV7-2
TGTGCCAGCAGCACCGAGCCGGGGGCAGATACGCAGTATTTT
CASSTEPGADTQYF
>.|TRBJ1-5|TRBD1|TRBV30
TGTGCCTCCTCGGGACAGGGGTGGGAGCCCCAGCATTTT
CASSGQGWEPQHF